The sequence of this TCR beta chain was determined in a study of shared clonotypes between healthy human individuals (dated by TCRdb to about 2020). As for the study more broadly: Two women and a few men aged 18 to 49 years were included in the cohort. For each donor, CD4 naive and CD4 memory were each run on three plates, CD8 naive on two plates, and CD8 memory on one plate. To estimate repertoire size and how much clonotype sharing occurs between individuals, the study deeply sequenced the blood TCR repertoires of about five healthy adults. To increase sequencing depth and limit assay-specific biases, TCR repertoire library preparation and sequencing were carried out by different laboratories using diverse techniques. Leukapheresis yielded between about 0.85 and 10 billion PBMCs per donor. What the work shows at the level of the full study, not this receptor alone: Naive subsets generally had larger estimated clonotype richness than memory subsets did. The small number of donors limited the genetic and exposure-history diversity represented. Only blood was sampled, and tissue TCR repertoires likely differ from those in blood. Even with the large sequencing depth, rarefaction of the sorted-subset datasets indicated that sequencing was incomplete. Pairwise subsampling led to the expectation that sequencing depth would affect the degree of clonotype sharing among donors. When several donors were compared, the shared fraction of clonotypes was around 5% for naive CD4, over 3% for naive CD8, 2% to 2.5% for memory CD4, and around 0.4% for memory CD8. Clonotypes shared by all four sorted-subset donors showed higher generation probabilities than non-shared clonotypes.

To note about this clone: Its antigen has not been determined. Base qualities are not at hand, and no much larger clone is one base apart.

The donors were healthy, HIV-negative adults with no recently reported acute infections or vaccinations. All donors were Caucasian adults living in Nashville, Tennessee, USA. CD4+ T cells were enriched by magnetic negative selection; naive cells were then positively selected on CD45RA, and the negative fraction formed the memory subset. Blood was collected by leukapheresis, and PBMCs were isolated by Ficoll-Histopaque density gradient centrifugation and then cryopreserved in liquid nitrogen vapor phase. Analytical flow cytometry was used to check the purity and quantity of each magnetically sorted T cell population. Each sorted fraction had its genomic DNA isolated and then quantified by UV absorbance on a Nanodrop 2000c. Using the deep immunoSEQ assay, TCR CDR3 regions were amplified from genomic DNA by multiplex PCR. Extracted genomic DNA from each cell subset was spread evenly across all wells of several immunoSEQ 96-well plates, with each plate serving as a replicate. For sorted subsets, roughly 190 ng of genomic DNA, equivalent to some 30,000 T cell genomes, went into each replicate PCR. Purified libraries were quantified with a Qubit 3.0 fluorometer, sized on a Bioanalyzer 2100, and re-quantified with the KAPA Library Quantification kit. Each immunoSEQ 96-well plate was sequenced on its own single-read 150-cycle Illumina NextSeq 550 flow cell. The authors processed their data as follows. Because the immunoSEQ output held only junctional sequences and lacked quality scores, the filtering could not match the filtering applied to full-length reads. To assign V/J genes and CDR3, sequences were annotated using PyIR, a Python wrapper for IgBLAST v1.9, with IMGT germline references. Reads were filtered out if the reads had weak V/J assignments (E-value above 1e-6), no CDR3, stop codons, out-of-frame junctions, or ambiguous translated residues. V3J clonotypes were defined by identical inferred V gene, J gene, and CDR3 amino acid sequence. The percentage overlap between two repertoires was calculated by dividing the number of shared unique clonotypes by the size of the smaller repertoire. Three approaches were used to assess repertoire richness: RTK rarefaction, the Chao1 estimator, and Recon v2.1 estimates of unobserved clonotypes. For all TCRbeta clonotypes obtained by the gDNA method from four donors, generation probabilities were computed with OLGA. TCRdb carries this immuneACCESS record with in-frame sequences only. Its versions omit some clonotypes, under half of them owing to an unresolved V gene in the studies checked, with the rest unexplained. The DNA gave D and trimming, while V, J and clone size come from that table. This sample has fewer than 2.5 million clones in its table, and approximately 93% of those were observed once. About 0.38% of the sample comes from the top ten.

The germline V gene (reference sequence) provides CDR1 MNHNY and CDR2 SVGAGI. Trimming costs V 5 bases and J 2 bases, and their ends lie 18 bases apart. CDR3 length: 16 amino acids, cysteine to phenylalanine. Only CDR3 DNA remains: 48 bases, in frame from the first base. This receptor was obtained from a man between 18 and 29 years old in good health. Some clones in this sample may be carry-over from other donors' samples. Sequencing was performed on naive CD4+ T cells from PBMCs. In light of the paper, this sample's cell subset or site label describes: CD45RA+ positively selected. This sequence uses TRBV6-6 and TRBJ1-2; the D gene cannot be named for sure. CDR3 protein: CASSRVVTDQNYGYTF. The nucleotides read TGTGCCAGCAGTCGCGTGGTGACCGACCAGAACTATGGCTACACCTTC.